Presented here are 6 T cell receptor beta chains from one specimen sequenced in a study of T cell responses to AZD1222 COVID-19 vaccine. Profiled with immunoSEQ multiplex PCR; TCRdb holds only in-frame clones, not every one. The table records tens of thousands of clones, about 85% of them present only once. The input for sequencing was peripheral blood, taken on day 0 of AZD1222 vaccination. The receptors come from an adult in good health.

The rearrangement links TRBV19 to TRBJ1-6; D is perhaps TRBD1 (6 bases). Germline V lookup: CDR1 LNHDA, CDR2 SQIVND (reference sequence). The germline V and J ends were trimmed by 7 bases and 8 bases, with 15 bases remaining between them. The CDR3 covers 14 residues. DNA for the CDR3: TGTGCCAGTAAAATACAGGGTCGCCATTCACCCCTCCACTTT. This encodes CASKIQGRHSPLHF. The whole variable domain, filled in from reference TRBV19 and TRBJ1-6, reads DGGITQSPKYLFRKEGQNVTLSCEQNLNHDAMYWYRQDPGQGLRLIYYSQIVNDFQKGDIAEGYSVSREKKESFPLTVTSAQKNPTAFYLCASKIQGRHSPLHFGNGTRLTVT.

V usage is TRBV6-5 and J usage is TRBJ2-3, with 11 bases aligning to TRBD2. V lost 0 bases, J lost 11 bases, and 1 base stayed unmatched. The germline CDR1 and CDR2 sequences are MNHEY and SVGAGI. The CDR3 is 13 residues long. CDR3 sequence (DNA): TGTGCCAGCAGTTACTCGACTAGCGGGATGCAGTATTTT. Amino acids: CASSYSTSGMQYF.

This clone was picked up one time. The chain employs TRBV4-3 and TRBJ2-7; no reliable D call. Per germline, CDR1 LGHNA and CDR2 YSLEER. The CDR3 has 14 residues. Trimming cost V 3 bases and J 0 bases, with 9 bases left between them. The CDR3: CASSQGISSYEQYF. The DNA for the CDR3 is TGCGCCAGCAGCCAGGGCATAAGCTCCTACGAGCAGTACTTC.

This chain uses TRBV30 with TRBJ1-6; D perhaps matches TRBD1 (6 bases). The V gene lost 5 bases and the J gene lost 6 bases, with 23 bases spanning the gap. This CDR3 spans 17 amino acids. Germline values: CDR1 GTSNPN, CDR2 SVGIG (reference sequence). The CDR3 DNA follows: TGTGCCTGGGGGCGGCGGGCCAGGGGCCCCGGTAATTCACCCCTCCACTTT. This encodes CAWGRRARGPGNSPLHF. Supplemented by reference TRBV30 and TRBJ1-6, the full variable domain reads SQTIHQWPATLVQPVGSPLSLECTVEGTSNPNLYWYRQAAGRGLQLLFYSVGIGQISSEVPQNLSASRPQDRQFILSSKKLLLSDSGFYLCAWGRRARGPGNSPLHFGNGTRLTVT.

On this clone: Other DNA sequences in this sample translate to the same CDR3. The V gene is TRBV19, the J gene TRBJ2-6, with D maybe TRBD2 (6 bases). V lost 3 bases and J 2 bases, leaving 11 bases between the germline ends. The length of the CDR3 is 16 residues. Germline V CDR1 and CDR2: LNHDA, SQIVND (reference sequence). The CDR3 DNA reads TGTGCCAGTAGTATGCCCCCGGGGGCTGGGGCCAACGTCCTGACTTTC. It encodes CASSMPPGAGANVLTF.

The chain employs TRBV7-2 and TRBJ2-1, with D unresolved. Trimming cost V 1 base and J 1 base, with 5 bases left between them. Germline V gene sequence: CDR1 SGHTA, CDR2 FQGNSA. CDR3 length equals 14 residues. CDR3 DNA sequence: TGTGCCAGCAGCTTAGACTTTTCCTACAATGAGCAGTTCTTC. Its translation: CASSLDFSYNEQFF.